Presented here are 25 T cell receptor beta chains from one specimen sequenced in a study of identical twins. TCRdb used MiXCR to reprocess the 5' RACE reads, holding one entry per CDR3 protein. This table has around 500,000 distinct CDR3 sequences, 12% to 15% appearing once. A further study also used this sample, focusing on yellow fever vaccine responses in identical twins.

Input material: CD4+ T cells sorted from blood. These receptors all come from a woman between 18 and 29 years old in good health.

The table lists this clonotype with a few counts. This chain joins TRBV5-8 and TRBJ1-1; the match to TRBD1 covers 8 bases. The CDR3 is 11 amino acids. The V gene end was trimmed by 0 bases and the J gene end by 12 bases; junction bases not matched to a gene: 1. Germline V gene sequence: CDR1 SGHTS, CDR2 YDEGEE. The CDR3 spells CASSLGTGSFF. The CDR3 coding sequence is TGTGCCAGCAGCTTGGGGACAGGGTCTTTCTTT.

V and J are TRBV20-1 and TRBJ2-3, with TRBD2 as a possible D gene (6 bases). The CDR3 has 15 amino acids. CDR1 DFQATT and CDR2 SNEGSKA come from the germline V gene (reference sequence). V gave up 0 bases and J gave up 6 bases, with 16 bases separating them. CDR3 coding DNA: TGCAGTGCTAGAGATTCCCGGACTAAAAGCGATACGCAGTATTTT. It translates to CSARDSRTKSDTQYF.

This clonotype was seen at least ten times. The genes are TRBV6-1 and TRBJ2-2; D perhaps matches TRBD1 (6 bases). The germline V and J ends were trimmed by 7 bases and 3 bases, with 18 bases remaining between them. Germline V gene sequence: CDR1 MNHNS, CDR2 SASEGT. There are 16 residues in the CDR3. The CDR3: CASNKGHTKDTGELFF. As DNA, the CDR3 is TGTGCCAGCAATAAGGGACACACGAAGGACACCGGGGAGCTGTTTTTT.

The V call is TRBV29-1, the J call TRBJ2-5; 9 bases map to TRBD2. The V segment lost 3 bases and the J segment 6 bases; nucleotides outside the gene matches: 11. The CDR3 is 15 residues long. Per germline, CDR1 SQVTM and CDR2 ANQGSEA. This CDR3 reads CSVDRLAGADQTQYF. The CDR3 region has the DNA TGCAGCGTTGACCGTTTAGCGGGAGCGGATCAGACCCAGTACTTC.

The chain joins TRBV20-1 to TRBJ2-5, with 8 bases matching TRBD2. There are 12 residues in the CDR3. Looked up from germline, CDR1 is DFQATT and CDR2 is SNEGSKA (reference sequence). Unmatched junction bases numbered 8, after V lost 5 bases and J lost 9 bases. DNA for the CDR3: TGCAGTGCTTGGGATAAGCGGGAGTCCCAGTACTTC. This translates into CSAWDKRESQYF.

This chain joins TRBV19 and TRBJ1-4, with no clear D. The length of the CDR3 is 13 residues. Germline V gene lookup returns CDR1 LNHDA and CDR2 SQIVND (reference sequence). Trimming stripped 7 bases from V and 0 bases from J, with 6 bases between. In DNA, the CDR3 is TGTGCCAGTAATCCGACAACTAATGAAAAACTGTTTTTT. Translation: CASNPTTNEKLFF.

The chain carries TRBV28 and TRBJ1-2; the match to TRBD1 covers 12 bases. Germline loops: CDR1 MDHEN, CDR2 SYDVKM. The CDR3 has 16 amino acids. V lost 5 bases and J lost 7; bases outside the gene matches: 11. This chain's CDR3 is CASSAAGTGGVGGYTF. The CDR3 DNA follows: TGTGCCAGCAGTGCGGCCGGGACAGGGGGCGTTGGTGGCTACACCTTC.

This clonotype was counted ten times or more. CDR3 in DNA: TGCAGCGGTAAACAGGGATCTAATGAGCAGTTCTTC. Translation: CSGKQGSNEQFF. V is TRBV29-1 and J is TRBJ2-1; tentatively, D is TRBD1 (6 bases). CDR1 is SQVTM and CDR2 is ANQGSEA in the germline V gene. The length of the CDR3 is 12 residues. The V and J ends lost 7 bases and 7 bases respectively, with 14 bases between them.

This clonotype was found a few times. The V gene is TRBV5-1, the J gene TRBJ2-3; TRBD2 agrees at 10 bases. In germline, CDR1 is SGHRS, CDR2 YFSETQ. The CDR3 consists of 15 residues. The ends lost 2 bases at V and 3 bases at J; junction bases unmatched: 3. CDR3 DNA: TGCGCCAGCAGCTTTCGAGCGGGGGGGACAGATACGCAGTATTTT. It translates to CASSFRAGGTDTQYF. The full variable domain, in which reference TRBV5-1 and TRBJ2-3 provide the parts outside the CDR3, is KAGVTQTPRYLIKTRGQQVTLSCSPISGHRSVSWYQQTPGQGLQFLFEYFSETQRNKGNFPGRFSGRQFSNSRSEMNVSTLELGDSALYLCASSFRAGGTDTQYFGPGTRLTVL.

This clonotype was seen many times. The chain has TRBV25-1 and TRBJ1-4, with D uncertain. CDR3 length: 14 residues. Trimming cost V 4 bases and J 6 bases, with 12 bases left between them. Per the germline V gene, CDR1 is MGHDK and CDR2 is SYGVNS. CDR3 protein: CASSVSVADEKLFF. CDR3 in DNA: TGTGCCAGCAGTGTCTCTGTGGCGGATGAAAAACTGTTTTTT.

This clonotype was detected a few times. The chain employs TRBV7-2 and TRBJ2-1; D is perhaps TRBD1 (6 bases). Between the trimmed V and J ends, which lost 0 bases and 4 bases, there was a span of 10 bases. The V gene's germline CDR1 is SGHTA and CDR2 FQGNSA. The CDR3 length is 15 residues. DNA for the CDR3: TGTGCCAGCAGCTTAGCCGGGACAATTTACAATGAGCAGTTCTTC. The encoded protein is CASSLAGTIYNEQFF.

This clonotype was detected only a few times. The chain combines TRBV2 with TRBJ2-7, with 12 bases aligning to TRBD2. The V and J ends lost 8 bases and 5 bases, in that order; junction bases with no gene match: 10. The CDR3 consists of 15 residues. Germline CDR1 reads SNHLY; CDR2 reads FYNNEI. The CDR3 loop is CASRRWTSGTDEQYF. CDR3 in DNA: TGTGCCAGCCGGAGGTGGACTAGCGGGACCGACGAGCAGTACTTC.

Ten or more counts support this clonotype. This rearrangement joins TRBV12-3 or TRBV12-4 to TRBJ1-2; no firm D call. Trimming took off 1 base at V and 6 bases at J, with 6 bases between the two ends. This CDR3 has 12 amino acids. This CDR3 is CASSLGGNGYTF. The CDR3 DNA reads TGTGCCAGCAGTTTAGGGGGTAATGGCTACACCTTC.

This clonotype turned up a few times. The CDR3 is CASSHGQGAGEQYF. The CDR3 nucleotides read TGTGCCAGCAGCCACGGACAGGGGGCCGGTGAGCAGTACTTC. This rearrangement joins TRBV3-1 to TRBJ2-7; 11 positions agree with TRBD1. The CDR3 runs 14 residues. Germline CDR1 is LGHDT and CDR2 is YNNKEL (reference sequence). After removal of 3 bases from V and 7 bases from J, the junction contained 5 bases not matched to a gene.

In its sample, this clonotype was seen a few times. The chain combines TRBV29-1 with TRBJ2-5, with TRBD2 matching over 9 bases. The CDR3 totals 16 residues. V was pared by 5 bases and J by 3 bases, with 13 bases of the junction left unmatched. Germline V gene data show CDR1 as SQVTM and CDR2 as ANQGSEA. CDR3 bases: TGCAGCGTTCTCCGTGGGGCGGGAGGGCCGGAAGAGACCCAGTACTTC. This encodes CSVLRGAGGPEETQYF.

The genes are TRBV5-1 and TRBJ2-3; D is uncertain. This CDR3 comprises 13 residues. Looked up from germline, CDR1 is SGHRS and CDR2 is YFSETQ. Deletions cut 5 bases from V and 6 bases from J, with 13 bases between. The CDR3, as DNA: TGCGCCAGCAGGCCGGACGAGTCGGATACGCAGTATTTT. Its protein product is CASRPDESDTQYF.

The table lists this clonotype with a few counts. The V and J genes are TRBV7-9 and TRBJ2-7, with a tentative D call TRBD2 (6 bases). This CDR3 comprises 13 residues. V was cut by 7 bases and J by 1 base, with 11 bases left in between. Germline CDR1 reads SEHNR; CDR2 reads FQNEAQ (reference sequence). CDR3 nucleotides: TGTGCCAGCACTGTTGGGGGGTCCTACGAGCAGTACTTC. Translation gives CASTVGGSYEQYF.

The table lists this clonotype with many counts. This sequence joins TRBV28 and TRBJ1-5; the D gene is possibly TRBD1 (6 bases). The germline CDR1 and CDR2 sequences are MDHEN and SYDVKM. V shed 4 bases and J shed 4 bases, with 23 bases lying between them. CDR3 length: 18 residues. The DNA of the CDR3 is TGTGCCAGCAGTTCTCGGATTTGGACAGTATCGACGAATCAGCCCCAGCATTTT. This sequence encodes CASSSRIWTVSTNQPQHF.

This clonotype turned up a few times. The CDR3 DNA sequence: TGCGCCAGCAGCTTGGAGTTGGGTATGGAGACCCAGTACTTC. This codes for CASSLELGMETQYF. This chain connects TRBV5-1 to TRBJ2-5, with D unresolved. The CDR3 is 14 residues long. With 0 bases removed from V and 5 bases from J, the gap between germline ends came to 11 bases. CDR1 is SGHRS and CDR2 is YFSETQ in the germline V gene.

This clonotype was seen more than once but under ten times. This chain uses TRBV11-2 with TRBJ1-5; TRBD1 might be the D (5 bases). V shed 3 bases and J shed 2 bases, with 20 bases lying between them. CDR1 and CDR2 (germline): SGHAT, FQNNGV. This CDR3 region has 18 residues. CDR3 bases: TGTGCCAGCAGCTTTAGTAGCCCGGGACGGCCCGGCAATCAGCCCCAGCATTTT. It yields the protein CASSFSSPGRPGNQPQHF.

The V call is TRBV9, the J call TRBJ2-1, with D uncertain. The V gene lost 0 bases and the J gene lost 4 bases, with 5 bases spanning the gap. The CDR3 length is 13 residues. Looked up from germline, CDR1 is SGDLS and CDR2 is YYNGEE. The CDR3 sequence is CASSVVGYNEQFF. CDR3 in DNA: TGTGCCAGCAGCGTAGTTGGGTACAATGAGCAGTTCTTC.

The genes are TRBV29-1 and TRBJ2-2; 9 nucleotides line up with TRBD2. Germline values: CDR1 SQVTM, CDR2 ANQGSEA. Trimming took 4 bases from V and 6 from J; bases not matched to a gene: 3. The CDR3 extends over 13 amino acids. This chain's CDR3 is CSVGTSVSGELFF. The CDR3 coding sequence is TGCAGCGTTGGGACTAGCGTTTCCGGGGAGCTGTTTTTT.

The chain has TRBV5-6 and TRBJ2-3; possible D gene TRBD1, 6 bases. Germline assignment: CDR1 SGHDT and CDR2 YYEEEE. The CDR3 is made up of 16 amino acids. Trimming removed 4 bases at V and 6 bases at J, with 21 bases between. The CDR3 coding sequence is TGTGCCAGCAGCACCCTGCTGCAGGGGCTGGCCGATACGCAGTATTTT. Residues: CASSTLLQGLADTQYF.

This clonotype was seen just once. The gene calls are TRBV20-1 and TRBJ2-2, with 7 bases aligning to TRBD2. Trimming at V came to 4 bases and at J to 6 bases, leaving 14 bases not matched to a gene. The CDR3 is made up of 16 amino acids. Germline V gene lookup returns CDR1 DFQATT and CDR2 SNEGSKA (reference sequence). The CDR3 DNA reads TGCAGTGCTACAGTTGGGGAGGGAGTTCGTTCCGGGGAGCTGTTTTTT. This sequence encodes CSATVGEGVRSGELFF.

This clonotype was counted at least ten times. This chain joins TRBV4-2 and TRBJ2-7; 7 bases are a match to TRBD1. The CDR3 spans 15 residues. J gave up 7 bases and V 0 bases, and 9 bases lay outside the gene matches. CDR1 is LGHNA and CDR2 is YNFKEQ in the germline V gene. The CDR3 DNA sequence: TGTGCCAGCAGCCAAGAAGTAAGGGGGCGATGGGAGCAGTACTTC. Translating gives CASSQEVRGRWEQYF.